One sample yielded the 2 T cell receptor beta chains listed below, sequenced in a study of blood T cell repertoires in COVID-19. The data were produced by immunoSEQ multiplex PCR, yet TCRdb's version contains in-frame clones alone and is incomplete. The data contain fewer than 250,000 clones, about 88% of them singletons. Source material: peripheral blood. The receptors were gathered from a woman aged 40 to 55 with acute or convalescent COVID-19.

V usage is TRBV10-3 and J usage is TRBJ1-1; 9 nucleotides match TRBD1. The V gene's germline CDR1 is ENHRY and CDR2 SYGVKD. This CDR3 contains 14 residues. V was clipped by 8 bases and J by 5 bases; unmatched bases: 9. For the CDR3, the DNA is TGTGCCATCGGTGGACAGGGGAGGAGAACTGAAGCTTTCTTT. It translates to CAIGGQGRRTEAFF.

Notes on this clone: Different DNA sequences within this sample yield the same CDR3. The rearrangement uses TRBV5-6 and TRBJ2-2, with D unresolved. Between the trimmed V and J ends, which lost 1 base and 1 base, there was a span of 2 bases. Per the germline V gene, CDR1 is SGHDT and CDR2 is YYEEEE. The CDR3 is 13 residues long. DNA of the CDR3: TGTGCCAGCAGCTTGCGGAACACCGGGGAGCTGTTTTTT. Protein: CASSLRNTGELFF.